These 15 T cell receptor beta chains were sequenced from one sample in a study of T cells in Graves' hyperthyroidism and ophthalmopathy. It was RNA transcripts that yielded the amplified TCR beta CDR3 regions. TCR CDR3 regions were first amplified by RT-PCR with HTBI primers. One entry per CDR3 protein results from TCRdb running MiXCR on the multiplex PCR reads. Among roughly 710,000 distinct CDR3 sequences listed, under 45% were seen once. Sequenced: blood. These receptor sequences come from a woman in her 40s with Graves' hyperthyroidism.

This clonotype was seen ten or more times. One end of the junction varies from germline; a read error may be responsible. CDR3 region: CASSEWGGAGELFF. CDR3 in DNA: TGTGCCAGCAGCGAATGGGGAGGAGCCGGGGAGCTGTTTTTT. V and J are TRBV25-1 and TRBJ2-2; TRBD2 might be the D (6 bases). The CDR3 runs 14 residues. Germline assignment: CDR1 MGHDK and CDR2 SYGVNS.

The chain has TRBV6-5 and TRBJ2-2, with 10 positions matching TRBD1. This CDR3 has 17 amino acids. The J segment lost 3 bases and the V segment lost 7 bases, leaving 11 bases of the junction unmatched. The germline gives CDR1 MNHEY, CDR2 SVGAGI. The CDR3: CASTGTGEASYTGELFF. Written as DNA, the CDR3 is TGTGCCAGCACCGGGACAGGGGAGGCTTCTTACACCGGGGAGCTGTTTTTT.

The CDR3 DNA follows: TGCAGTGCTAGCTGGTCTAGCGGGTTTAGCTACGAGCAGTACTTC. Translation: CSASWSSGFSYEQYF. The rearrangement joins TRBV20-1 to TRBJ2-7; 8 bases align to TRBD2. CDR3 length: 15 residues. The germline V gene has CDR1 DFQATT and CDR2 SNEGSKA (reference sequence). Trimming removed 3 bases from V and 3 bases from J; junction bases left unmatched: 10.

CDR3 DNA: TGTGCCAGCAGTTCAGCGGGAGTCGACACCGGGGAGCTGTTTTTT. Residues: CASSSAGVDTGELFF. The rearrangement joins TRBV28 to TRBJ2-2, with 8 bases lining up with TRBD2. Germline V lookup: CDR1 MDHEN, CDR2 SYDVKM. This CDR3 has 15 residues. The V segment lost 4 bases and the J segment 3 bases; nucleotides outside the gene matches: 4.

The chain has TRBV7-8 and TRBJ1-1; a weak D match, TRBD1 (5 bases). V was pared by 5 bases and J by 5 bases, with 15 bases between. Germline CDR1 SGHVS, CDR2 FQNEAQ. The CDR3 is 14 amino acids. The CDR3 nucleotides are TGTGCCAGCAGCAAAGGGACGCCTGGAACTGAAGCTTTCTTT. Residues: CASSKGTPGTEAFF.

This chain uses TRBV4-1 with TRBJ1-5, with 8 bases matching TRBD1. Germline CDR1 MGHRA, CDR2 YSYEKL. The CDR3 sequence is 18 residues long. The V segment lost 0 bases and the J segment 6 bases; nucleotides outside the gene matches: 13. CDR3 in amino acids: CASSQDAVTGGLGQPQHF. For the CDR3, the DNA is TGCGCCAGCAGCCAAGACGCGGTAACAGGGGGATTAGGTCAGCCCCAGCATTTT.

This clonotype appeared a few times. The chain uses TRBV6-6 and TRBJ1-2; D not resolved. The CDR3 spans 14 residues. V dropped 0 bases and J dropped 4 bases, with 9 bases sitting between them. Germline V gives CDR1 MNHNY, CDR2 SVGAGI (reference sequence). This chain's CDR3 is CASSYSNTGYGYTF. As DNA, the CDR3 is TGTGCCAGCAGTTACTCGAATACGGGCTATGGCTACACCTTC.

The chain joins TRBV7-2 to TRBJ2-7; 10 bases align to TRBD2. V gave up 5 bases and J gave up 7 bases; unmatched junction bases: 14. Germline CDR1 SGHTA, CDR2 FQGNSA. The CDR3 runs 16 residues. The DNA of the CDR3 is TGTGCCAGCAGCCTCAACTCACTAGCGGGAATGGGTGAGCAGTACTTC. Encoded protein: CASSLNSLAGMGEQYF.

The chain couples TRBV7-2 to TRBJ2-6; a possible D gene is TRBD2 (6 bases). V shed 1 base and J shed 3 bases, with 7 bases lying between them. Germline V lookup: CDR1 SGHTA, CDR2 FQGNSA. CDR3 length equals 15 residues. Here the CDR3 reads CASSLGGVGANVLTF. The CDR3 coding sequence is TGTGCCAGCAGCTTAGGGGGGGTTGGGGCCAACGTCCTGACTTTC.

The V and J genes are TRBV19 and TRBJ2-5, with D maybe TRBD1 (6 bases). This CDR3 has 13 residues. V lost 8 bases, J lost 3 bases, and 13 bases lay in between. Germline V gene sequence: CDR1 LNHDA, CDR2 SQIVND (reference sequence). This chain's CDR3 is CASEQGREETQYF. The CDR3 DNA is TGTGCCAGTGAACAGGGACGGGAAGAGACCCAGTACTTC.

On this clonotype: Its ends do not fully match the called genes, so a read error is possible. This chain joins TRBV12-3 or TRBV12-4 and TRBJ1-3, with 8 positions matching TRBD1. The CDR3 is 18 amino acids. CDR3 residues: CASSSVRTGGDSGNTIYF. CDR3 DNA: TGTGCCAGCAGTTCGGTCCGTACAGGGGGAGACTCTGGTAACACCATATATTTT.

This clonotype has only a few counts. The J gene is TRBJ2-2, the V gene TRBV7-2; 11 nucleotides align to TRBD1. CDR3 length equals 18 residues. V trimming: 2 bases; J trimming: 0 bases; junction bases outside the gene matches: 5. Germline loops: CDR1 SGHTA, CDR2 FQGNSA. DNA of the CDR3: TGTGCCAGCAGCTTAAATCCGGGACAGGGGGCGAACACCGGGGAGCTGTTTTTT. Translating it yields CASSLNPGQGANTGELFF.

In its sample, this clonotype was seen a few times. The DNA of the CDR3 is TGTGCCAGTTGGCCCGGGCGAAGGGCGGGCGAGCAGTACTTC. Translated, it gives CASWPGRRAGEQYF. This chain uses TRBV27 with TRBJ2-7; D might be TRBD2 (5 bases). Germline V gives CDR1 MNHEY, CDR2 SMNVEV (reference sequence). This CDR3 spans 14 amino acids. V was pared by 9 bases and J by 6 bases, with 21 bases between.

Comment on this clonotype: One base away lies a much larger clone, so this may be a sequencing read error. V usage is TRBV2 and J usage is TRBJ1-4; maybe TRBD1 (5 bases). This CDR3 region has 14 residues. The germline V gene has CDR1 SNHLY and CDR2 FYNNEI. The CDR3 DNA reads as TGTGCCAGCAGCGAATGGGGGACTAGTGAAAAACTGTTTTTT. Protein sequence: CASSEWGTSEKLFF. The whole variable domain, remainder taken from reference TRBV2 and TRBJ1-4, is EPEVTQTPSHQVTQMGQEVILRCVPISNHLYFYWYRQILGQKVEFLVSFYNNEISEKSEIFDDQFSVERPDGSNFTLKIRSTKLEDSAMYFCASSEWGTSEKLFFGSGTQLSVL.

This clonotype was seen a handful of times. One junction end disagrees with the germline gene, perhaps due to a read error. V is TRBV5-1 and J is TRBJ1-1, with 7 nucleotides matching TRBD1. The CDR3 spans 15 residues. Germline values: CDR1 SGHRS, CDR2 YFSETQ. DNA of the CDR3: TGTGCCAGCAGCTTCGTACAGGGGCTGGGGACTGAAGCTTTCTTT. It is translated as CASSFVQGLGTEAFF. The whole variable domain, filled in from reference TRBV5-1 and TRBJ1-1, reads KAGVTQTPRYLIKTRGQQVTLSCSPISGHRSVSWYQQTPGQGLQFLFEYFSETQRNKGNFPGRFSGRQFSNSRSEMNVSTLELGDSALYLCASSFVQGLGTEAFFGQGTRLTVV.